This TCR beta chain came from a study of shared clonotypes between healthy human individuals. Germline CDR1 is MRHNA and CDR2 is SNTAGT. Trimming took 4 bases from V and 0 from J, leaving 28 bases between them. There are 20 residues in the CDR3. The repertoire was sequenced with immunoSEQ multiplex PCR; TCRdb's copy has only in-frame clones and lacks some. The sample has around 510,000 clones; approximately 95% are singletons. The sequenced sample consisted of naive CD4+ T cells sorted from blood. Subset indicated: CD45RA+ positively selected. The chain combines TRBV6-4 with TRBJ2-7; D remains unclear. The sequence came from a woman aged 30 to 39 in good health. The CDR3 region is CASSGRCQRECKGTSYEQYF. The CDR3 bases are TGTGCCAGCAGTGGGCGATGCCAACGAGAGTGCAAGGGTACCTCCTACGAGCAGTACTTC.